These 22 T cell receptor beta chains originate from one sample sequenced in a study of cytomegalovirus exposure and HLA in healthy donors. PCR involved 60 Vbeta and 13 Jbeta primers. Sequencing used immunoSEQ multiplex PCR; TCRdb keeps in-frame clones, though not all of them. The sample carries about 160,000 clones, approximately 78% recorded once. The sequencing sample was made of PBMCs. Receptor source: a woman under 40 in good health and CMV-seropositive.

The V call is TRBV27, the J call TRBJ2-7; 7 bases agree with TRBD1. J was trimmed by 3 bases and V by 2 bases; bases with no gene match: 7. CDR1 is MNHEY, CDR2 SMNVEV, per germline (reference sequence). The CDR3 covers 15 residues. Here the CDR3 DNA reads TGTGCCAGCAGTTTACGGGACAGCGGATTCTACGAGCAGTACTTC. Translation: CASSLRDSGFYEQYF.

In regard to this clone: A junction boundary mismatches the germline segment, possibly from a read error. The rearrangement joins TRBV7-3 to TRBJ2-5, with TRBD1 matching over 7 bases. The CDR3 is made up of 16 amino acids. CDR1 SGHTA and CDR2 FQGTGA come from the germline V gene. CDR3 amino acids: CASSLTQGRGKETQYF. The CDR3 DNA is TGTGCCAGCAGCCTAACACAGGGGCGAGGGAAGGAGACCCAGTACTTC.

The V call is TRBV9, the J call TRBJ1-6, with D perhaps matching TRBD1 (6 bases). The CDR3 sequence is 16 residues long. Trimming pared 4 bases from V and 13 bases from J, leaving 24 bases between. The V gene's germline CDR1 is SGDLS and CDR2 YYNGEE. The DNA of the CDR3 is TGTGCCAGCAGCCCCAGAGCGGGGGGCCAAATAGAGCCCCTCCACTTT. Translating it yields CASSPRAGGQIEPLHF. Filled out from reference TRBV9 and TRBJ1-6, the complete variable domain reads DSGVTQTPKHLITATGQRVTLRCSPRSGDLSVYWYQQSLDQGLQFLIQYYNGEERAKGNILERFSAQQFPDLHSELNLSSLELGDSALYFCASSPRAGGQIEPLHFGNGTRLTVT.

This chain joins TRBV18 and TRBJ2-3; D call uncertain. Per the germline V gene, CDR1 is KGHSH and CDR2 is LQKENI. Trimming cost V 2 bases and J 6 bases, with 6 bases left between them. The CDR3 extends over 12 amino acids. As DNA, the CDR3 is TGTGCCAGCTCACCAAACGAGGATACGCAGTATTTT. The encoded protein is CASSPNEDTQYF.

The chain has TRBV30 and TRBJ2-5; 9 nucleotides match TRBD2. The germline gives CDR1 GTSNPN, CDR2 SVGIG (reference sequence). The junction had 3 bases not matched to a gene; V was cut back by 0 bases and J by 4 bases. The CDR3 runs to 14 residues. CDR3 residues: CAWSVGGGGETQYF. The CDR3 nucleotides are TGTGCCTGGAGTGTCGGCGGGGGGGGAGAGACCCAGTACTTC. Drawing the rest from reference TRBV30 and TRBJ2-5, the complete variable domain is SQTIHQWPATLVQPVGSPLSLECTVEGTSNPNLYWYRQAAGRGLQLLFYSVGIGQISSEVPQNLSASRPQDRQFILSSKKLLLSDSGFYLCAWSVGGGGETQYFGPGTRLLVL.

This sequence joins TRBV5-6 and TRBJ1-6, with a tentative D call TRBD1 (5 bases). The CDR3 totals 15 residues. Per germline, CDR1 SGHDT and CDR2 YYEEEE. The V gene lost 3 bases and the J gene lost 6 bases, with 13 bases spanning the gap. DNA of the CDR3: TGTGCCAGCAGCTACCGTCTAAGGGGTAATTCACCCCTCCACTTT. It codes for CASSYRLRGNSPLHF.

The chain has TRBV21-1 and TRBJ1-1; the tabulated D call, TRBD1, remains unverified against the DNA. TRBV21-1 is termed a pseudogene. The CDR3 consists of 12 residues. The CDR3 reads CASKMGTVEAFF. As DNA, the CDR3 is TGTGCCAGCAAAATGGGGACAGTTGAAGCTTTCTTT.

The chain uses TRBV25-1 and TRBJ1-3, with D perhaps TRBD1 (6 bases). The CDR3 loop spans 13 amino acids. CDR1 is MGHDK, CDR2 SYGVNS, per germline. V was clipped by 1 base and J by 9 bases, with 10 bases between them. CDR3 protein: CASSESGGGTIYF. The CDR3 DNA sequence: TGTGCCAGCAGTGAATCTGGGGGCGGCACCATATATTTT.

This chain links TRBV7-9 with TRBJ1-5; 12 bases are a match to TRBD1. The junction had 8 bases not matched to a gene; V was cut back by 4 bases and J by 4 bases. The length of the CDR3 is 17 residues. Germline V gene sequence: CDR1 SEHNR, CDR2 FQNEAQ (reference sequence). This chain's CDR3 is CASSSGTGGGGNQPQHF. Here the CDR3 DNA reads TGTGCCAGCAGCTCCGGGACAGGGGGCGGCGGGAATCAGCCCCAGCATTTT.

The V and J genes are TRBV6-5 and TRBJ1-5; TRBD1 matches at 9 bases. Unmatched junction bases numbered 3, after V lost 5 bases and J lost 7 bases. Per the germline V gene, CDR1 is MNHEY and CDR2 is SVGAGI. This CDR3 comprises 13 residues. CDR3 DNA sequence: TGTGCCAGCAGTCGACAGGGGGGACAGCCCCAGCATTTT. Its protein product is CASSRQGGQPQHF.

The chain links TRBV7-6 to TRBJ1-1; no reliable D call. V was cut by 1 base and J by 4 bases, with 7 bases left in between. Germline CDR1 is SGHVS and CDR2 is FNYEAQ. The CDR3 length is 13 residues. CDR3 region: CASSLETSTEAFF. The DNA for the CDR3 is TGTGCCAGCAGCTTAGAGACAAGCACTGAAGCTTTCTTT.

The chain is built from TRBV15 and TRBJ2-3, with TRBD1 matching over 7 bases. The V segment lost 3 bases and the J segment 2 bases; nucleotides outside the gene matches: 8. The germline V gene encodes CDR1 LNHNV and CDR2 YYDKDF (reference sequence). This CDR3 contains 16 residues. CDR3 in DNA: TGTGCCACCAGCAGCAACAGGGGACCCTCCACAGATACGCAGTATTTT. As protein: CATSSNRGPSTDTQYF. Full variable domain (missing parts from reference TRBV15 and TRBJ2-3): DAMVIQNPRYQVTQFGKPVTLSCSQTLNHNVMYWYQQKSSQAPKLLFHYYDKDFNNEADTPDNFQSRRPNTSFCFLDIRSPGLGDTAMYLCATSSNRGPSTDTQYFGPGTRLTVL.

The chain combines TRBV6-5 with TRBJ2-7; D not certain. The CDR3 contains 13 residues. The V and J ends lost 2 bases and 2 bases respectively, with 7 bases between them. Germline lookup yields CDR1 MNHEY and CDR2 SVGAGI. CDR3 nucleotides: TGTGCCAGCAGTTACGCCGTAGCCTACGAGCAGTACTTC. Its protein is CASSYAVAYEQYF.

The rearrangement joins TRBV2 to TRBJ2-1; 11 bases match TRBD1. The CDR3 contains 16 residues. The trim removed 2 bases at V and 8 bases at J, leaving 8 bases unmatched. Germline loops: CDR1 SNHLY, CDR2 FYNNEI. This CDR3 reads CASSEWGQGDVDEQFF. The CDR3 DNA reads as TGTGCCAGCAGTGAATGGGGACAGGGGGATGTGGATGAGCAGTTCTTC.

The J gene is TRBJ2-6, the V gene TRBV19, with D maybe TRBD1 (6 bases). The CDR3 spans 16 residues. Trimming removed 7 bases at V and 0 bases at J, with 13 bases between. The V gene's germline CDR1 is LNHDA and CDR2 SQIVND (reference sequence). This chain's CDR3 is CASTKDSLSGANVLTF. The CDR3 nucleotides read TGTGCCAGTACCAAGGACAGCCTCTCTGGGGCCAACGTCCTGACTTTC.

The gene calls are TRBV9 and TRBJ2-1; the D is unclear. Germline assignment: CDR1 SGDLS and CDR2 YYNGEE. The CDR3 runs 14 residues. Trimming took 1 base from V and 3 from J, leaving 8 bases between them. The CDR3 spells CASSVLGNYNEQFF. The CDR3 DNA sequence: TGTGCCAGCAGCGTACTAGGTAACTACAATGAGCAGTTCTTC.

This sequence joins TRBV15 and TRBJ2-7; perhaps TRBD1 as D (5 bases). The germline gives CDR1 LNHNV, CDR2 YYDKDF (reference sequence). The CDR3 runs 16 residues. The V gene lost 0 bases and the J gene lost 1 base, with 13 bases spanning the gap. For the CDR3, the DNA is TGTGCCACCAGCAGAGATCAGGGAATAGGATCCTACGAGCAGTACTTC. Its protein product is CATSRDQGIGSYEQYF.

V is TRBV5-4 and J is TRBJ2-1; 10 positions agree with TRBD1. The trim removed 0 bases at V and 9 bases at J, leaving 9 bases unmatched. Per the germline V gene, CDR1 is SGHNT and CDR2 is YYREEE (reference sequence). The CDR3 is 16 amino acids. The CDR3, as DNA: TGTGCCAGCAGCTTGGGACCGGGACAGGGGTTCAGTGAGCAGTTCTTC. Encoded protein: CASSLGPGQGFSEQFF.

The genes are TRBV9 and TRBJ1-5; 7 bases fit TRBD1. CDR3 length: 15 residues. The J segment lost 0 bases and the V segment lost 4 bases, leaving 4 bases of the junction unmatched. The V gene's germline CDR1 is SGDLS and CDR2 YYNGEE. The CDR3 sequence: CASSKGAYSNQPQHF. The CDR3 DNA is TGTGCCAGCAGCAAGGGGGCTTATAGCAATCAGCCCCAGCATTTT.

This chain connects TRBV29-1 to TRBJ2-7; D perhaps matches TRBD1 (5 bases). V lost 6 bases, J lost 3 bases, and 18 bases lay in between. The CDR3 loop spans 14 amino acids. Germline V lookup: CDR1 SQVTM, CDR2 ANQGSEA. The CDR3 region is CSVPTGAGNYEQYF. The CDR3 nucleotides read TGCAGCGTCCCCACGGGCGCAGGGAACTACGAGCAGTACTTC.

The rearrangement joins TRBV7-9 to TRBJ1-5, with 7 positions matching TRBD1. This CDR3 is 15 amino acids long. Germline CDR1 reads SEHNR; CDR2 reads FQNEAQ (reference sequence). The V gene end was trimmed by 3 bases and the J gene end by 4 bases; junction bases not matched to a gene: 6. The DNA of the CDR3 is TGTGCCAGCAGCTTTACAGGGGACGGAAATCAGCCCCAGCATTTT. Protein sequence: CASSFTGDGNQPQHF. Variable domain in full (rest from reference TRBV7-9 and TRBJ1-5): DTGVSQNPRHKITKRGQNVTFRCDPISEHNRLYWYRQTLGQGPEFLTYFQNEAQLEKSRLLSDRFSAERPKGSFSTLEIQRTEQGDSAMYLCASSFTGDGNQPQHFGDGTRLSIL.

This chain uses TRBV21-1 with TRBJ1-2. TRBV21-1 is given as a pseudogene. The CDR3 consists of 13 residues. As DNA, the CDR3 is TGTGCCAGCAGCAAAGGGGGAGGGTATGGCTACACCTTC. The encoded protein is CASSKGGGYGYTF.